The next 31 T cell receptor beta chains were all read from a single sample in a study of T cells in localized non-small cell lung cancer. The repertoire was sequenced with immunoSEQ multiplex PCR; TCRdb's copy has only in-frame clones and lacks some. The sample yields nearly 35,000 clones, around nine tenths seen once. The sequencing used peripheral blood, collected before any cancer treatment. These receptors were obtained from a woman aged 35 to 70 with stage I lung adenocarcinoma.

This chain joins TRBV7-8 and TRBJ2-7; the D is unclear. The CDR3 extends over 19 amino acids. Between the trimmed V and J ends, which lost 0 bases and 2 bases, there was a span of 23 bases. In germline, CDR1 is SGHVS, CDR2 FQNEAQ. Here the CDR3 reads CASSLAAFVSDGVAYEQYF. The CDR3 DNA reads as TGTGCCAGCAGCTTAGCTGCGTTCGTGTCGGACGGAGTGGCCTACGAGCAGTACTTC.

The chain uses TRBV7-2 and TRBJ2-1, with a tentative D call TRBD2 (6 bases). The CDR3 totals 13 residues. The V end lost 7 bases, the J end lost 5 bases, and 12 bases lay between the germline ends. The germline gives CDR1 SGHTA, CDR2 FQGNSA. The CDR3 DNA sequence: TGTGCCAGCACCCGTAGCGGCAACAATGAGCAGTTCTTC. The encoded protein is CASTRSGNNEQFF.

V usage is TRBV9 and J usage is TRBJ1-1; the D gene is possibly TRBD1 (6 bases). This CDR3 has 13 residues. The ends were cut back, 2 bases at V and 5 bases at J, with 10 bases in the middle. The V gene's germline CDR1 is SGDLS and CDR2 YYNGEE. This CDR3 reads CASSVTGATEAFF. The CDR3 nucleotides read TGTGCCAGCAGCGTCACGGGGGCGACTGAAGCTTTCTTT.

The DNA for the CDR3 is TGTGCCTGGAGTACTGGGCGACAAGAGACCCAGTACTTC. Translating gives CAWSTGRQETQYF. The V gene is TRBV30, the J gene TRBJ2-5; D call uncertain. Germline CDR1 is GTSNPN and CDR2 is SVGIG (reference sequence). The CDR3 consists of 13 residues. V was shortened by 2 bases and J by 2 bases, with 9 bases between the two germline ends.

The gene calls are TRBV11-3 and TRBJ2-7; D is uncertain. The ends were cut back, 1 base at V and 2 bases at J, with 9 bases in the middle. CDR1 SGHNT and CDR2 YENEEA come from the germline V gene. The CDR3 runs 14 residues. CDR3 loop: CASSLGQEAYEQYF. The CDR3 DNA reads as TGTGCCAGCAGCTTAGGGCAGGAAGCCTACGAGCAGTACTTC.

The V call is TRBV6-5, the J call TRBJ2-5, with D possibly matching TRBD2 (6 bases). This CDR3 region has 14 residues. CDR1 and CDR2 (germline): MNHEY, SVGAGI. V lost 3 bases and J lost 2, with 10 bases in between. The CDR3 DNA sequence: TGTGCCAGCAGTTATTTCGGGGGTCAAGAGACCCAGTACTTC. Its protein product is CASSYFGGQETQYF.

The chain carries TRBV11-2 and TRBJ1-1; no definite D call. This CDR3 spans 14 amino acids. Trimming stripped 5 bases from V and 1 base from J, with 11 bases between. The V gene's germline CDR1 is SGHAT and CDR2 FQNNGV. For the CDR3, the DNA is TGTGCCAGCAGCCCCGAGGTCAAGAACACTGAAGCTTTCTTT. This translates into CASSPEVKNTEAFF.

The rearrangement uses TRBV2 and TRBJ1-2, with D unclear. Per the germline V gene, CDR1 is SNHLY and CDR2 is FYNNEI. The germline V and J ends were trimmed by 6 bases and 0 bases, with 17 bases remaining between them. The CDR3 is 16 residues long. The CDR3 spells CASSAVKANPNYGYTF. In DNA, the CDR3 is TGTGCCAGCAGCGCGGTGAAAGCCAACCCTAACTATGGCTACACCTTC. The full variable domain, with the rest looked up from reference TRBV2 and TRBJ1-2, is EPEVTQTPSHQVTQMGQEVILRCVPISNHLYFYWYRQILGQKVEFLVSFYNNEISEKSEIFDDQFSVERPDGSNFTLKIRSTKLEDSAMYFCASSAVKANPNYGYTFGSGTRLTVV.

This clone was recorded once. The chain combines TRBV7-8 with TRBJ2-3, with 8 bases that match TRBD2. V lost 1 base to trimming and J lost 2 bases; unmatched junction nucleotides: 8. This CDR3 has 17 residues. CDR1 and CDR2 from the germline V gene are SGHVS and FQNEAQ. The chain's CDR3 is CASSLGVAGGITDTQYF. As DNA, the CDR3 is TGTGCCAGCAGCTTAGGAGTGGCGGGGGGAATCACAGATACGCAGTATTTT. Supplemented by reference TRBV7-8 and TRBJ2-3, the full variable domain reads GAGVSQSPRYKVAKRGQDVALRCDPISGHVSLFWYQQALGQGPEFLTYFQNEAQLDKSGLPSDRFFAERPEGSVSTLKIQRTQQEDSAVYLCASSLGVAGGITDTQYFGPGTRLTVL.

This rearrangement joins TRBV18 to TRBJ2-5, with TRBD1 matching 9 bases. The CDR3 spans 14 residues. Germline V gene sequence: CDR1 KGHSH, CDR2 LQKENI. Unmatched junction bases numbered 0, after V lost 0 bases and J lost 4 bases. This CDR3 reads CASSPPTGGETQYF. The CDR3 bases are TGTGCCAGCTCACCACCGACAGGGGGAGAGACCCAGTACTTC.

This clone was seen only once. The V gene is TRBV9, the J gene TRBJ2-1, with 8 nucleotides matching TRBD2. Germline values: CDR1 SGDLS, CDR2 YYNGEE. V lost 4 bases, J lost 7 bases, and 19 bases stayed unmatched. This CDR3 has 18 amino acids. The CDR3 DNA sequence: TGTGCCAGCAGCCCCGGCAGCGGGGGCCGCTTTACGGGGAATGAGCAGTTCTTC. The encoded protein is CASSPGSGGRFTGNEQFF.

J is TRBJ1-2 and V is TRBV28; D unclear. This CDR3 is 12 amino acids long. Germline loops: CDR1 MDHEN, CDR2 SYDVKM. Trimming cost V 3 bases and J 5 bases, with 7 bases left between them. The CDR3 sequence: CASSFQSYGYTF. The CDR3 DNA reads TGTGCCAGCAGTTTTCAAAGTTATGGCTACACCTTC.

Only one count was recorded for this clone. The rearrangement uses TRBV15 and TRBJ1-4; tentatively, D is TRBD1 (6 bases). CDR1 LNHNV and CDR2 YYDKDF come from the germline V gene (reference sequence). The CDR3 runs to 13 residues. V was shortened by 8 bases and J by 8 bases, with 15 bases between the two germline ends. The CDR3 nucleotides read TGTGCCACCGAAGAGGGGGTCTCGGAAAAACTGTTTTTT. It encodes CATEEGVSEKLFF. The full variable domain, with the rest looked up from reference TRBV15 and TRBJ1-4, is DAMVIQNPRYQVTQFGKPVTLSCSQTLNHNVMYWYQQKSSQAPKLLFHYYDKDFNNEADTPDNFQSRRPNTSFCFLDIRSPGLGDTAMYLCATEEGVSEKLFFGSGTQLSVL.

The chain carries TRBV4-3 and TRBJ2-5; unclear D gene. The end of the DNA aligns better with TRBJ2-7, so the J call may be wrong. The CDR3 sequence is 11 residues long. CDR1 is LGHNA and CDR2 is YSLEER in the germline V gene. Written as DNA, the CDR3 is TGCGCCAGCAGCCGAGGCTACGAGCAGTACTTC. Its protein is CASSRGYEQYF.

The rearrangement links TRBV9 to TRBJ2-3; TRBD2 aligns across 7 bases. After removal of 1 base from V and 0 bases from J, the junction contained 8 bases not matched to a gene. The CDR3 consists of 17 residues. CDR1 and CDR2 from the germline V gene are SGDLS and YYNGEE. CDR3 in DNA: TGTGCCAGCAGCGTAAGCCGGGGGGTTGGGAGCACAGATACGCAGTATTTT. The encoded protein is CASSVSRGVGSTDTQYF.

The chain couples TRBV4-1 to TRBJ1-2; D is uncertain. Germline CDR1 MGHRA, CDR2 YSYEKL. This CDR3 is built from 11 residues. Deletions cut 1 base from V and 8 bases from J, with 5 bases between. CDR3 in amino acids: CASSQGRGYTF. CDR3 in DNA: TGCGCCAGCAGCCAAGGGCGGGGCTACACCTTC.

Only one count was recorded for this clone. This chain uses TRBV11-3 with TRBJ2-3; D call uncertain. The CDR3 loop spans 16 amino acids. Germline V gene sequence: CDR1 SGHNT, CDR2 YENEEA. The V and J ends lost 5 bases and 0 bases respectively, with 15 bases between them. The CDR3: CASSPSKTSSTDTQYF. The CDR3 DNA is TGTGCCAGCAGCCCCAGCAAAACCTCTAGCACAGATACGCAGTATTTT.

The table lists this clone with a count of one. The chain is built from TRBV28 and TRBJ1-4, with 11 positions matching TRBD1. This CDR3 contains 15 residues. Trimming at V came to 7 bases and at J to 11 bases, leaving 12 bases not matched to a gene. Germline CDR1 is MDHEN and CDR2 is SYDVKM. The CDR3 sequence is CASTPGGQGVGKLFF. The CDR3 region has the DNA TGTGCCAGCACTCCAGGGGGACAGGGGGTCGGGAAACTGTTTTTT.

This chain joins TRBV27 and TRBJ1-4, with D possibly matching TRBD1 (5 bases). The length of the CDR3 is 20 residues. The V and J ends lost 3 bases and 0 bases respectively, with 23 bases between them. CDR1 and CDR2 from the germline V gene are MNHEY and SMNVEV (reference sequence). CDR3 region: CASSFIPPQGRAPTNEKLFF. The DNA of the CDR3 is TGTGCCAGCAGTTTTATCCCCCCCCAGGGTAGGGCACCAACTAATGAAAAACTGTTTTTT. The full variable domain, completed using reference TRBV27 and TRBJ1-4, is EAQVTQNPRYLITVTGKKLTVTCSQNMNHEYMSWYRQDPGLGLRQIYYSMNVEVTDKGDVPEGYKVSRKEKRNFPLILESPSPNQTSLYFCASSFIPPQGRAPTNEKLFFGSGTQLSVL.

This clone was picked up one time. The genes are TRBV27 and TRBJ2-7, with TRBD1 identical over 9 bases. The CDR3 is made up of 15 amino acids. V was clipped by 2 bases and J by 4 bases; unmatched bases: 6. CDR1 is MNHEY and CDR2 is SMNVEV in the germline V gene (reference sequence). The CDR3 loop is CASSLVPDRGYEQYF. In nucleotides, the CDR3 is TGTGCCAGCAGTTTAGTCCCGGACAGGGGATACGAGCAGTACTTC.

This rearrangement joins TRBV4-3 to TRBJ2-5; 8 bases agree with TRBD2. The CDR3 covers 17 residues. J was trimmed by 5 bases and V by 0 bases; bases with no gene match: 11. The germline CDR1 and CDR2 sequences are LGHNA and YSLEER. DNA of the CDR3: TGCGCCAGCAGCCAAGATTTTAGGCTAGCGGGTTCGGAGACCCAGTACTTC. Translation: CASSQDFRLAGSETQYF.

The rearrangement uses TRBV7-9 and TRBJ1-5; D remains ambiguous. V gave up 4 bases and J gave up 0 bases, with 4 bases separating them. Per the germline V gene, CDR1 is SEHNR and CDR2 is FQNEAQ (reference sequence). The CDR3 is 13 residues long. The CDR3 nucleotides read TGTGCCAGCAGCTCAAATAGCAATCAGCCCCAGCATTTT. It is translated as CASSSNSNQPQHF.

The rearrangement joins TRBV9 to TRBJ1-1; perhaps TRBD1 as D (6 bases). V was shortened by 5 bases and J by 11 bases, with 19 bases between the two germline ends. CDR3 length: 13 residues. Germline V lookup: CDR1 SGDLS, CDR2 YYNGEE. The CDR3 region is CASSVEQDSLAFF. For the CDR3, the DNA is TGTGCCAGCAGTGTCGAACAGGACAGTCTCGCTTTCTTT.

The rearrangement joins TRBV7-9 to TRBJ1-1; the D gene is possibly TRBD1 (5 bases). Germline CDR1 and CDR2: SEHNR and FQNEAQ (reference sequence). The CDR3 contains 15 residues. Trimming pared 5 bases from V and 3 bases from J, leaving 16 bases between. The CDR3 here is CASSPLGGVDTEAFF. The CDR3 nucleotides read TGTGCCAGCAGCCCCCTGGGGGGAGTAGACACTGAAGCTTTCTTT.

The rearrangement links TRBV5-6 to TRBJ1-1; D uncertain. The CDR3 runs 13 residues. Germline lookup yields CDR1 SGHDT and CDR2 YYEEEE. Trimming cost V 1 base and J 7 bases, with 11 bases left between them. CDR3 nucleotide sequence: TGTGCCAGCAGCTTGTCCGGCGGAGTTGAAGCTTTCTTT. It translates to CASSLSGGVEAFF.

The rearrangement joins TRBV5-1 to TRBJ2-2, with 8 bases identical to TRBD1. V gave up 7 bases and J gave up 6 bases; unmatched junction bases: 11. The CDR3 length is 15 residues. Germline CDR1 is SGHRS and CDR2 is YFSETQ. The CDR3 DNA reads TGCGCCAGCCGGCGAGCGACAGGGGAATCCGGGGAGCTGTTTTTT. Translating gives CASRRATGESGELFF. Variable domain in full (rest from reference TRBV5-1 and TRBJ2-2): KAGVTQTPRYLIKTRGQQVTLSCSPISGHRSVSWYQQTPGQGLQFLFEYFSETQRNKGNFPGRFSGRQFSNSRSEMNVSTLELGDSALYLCASRRATGESGELFFGEGSRLTVL.

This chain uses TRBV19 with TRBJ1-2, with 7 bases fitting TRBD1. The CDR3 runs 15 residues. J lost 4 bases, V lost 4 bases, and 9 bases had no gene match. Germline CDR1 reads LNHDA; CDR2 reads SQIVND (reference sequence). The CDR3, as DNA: TGTGCCAGTAGTAATCCCTCAGGGGGTCTCTATGGCTACACCTTC. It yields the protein CASSNPSGGLYGYTF.

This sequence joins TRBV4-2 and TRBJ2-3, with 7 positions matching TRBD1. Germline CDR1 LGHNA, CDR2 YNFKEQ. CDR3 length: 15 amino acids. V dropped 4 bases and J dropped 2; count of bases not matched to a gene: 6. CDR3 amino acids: CASSLGQNPTDTQYF. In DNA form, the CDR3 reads TGTGCCAGCAGCCTGGGACAGAATCCCACAGATACGCAGTATTTT.

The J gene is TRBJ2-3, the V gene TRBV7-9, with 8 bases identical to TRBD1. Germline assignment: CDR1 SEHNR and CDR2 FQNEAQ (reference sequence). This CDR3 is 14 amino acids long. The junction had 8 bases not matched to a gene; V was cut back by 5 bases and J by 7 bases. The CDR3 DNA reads TGTGCCAGCAGCCCAAGGGACAGGACGTATACGCAGTATTTT. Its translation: CASSPRDRTYTQYF. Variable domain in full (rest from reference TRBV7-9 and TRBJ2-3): DTGVSQNPRHKITKRGQNVTFRCDPISEHNRLYWYRQTLGQGPEFLTYFQNEAQLEKSRLLSDRFSAERPKGSFSTLEIQRTEQGDSAMYLCASSPRDRTYTQYFGPGTRLTVL.

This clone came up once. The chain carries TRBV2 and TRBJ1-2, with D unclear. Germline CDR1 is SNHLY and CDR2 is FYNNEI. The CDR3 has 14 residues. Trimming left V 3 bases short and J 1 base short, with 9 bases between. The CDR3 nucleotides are TGTGCCAGCAGTGACGGGATGATTAACTATGGCTACACCTTC. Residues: CASSDGMINYGYTF.

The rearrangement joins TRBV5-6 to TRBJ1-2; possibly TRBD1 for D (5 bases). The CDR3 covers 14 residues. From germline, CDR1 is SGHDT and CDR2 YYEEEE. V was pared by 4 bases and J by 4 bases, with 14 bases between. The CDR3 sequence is CASSPTGTVYGYTF. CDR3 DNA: TGTGCCAGCAGCCCGACCGGGACGGTCTATGGCTACACCTTC.